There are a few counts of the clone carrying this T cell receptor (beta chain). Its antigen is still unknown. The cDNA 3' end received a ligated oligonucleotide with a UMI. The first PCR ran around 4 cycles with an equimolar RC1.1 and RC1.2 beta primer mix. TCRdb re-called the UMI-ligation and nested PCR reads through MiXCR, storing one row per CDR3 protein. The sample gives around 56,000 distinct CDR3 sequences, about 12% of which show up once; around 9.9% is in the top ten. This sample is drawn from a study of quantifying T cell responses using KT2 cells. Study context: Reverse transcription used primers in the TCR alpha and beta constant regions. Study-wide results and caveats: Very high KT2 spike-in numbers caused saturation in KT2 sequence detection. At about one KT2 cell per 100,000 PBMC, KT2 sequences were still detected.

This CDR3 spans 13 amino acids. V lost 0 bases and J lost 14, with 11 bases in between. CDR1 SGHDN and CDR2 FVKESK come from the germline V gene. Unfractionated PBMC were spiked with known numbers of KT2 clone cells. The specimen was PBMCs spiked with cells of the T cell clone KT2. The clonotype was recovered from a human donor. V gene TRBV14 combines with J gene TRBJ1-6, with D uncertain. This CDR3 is CASSQDVNFSLHF. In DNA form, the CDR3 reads TGTGCCAGCAGCCAAGATGTCAATTTTTCCCTCCACTTT. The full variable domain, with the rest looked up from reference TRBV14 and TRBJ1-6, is EAGVTQFPSHSVIEKGQTVTLRCDPISGHDNLYWYRRVMGKEIKFLLHFVKESKQDESGMPNNRFLAERTGGTYSTLKVQPAELEDSGVYFCASSQDVNFSLHFGNGTRLTVT.